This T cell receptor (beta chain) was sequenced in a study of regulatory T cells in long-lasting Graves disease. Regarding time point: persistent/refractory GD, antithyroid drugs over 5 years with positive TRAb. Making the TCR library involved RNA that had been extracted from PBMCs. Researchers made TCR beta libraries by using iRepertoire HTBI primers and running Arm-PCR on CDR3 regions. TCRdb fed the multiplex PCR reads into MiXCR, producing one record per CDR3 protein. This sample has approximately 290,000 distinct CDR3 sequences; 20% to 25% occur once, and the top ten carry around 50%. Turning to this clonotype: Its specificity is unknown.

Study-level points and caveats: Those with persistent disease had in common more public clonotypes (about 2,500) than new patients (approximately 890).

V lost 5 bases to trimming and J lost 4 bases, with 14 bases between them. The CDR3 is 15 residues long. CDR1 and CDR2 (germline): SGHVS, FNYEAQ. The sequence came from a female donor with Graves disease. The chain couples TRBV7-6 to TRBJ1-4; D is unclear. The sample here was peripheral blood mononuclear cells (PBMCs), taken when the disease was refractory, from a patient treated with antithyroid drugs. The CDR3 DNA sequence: TGTGCCAGCAGCCCGCACGTCCACGGTAATGAAAAACTGTTTTTT. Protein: CASSPHVHGNEKLFF.